One and the same sample provided the 4 T cell receptor beta chains below, sequenced in a study of blood T cell repertoires in COVID-19. The table came from immunoSEQ multiplex PCR; TCRdb's copy has only in-frame clones and leaves some out. The table has about 130,000 clones, 84% seen once. Sequenced: peripheral blood. Receptors were obtained from a woman in her fifties or sixties with acute or convalescent COVID-19.

This chain joins TRBV19 and TRBJ2-1; 11 bases are shared with TRBD2. V shed 3 bases and J 9 bases; nucleotides not matched to a gene: 10. The CDR3 runs to 16 residues. Germline CDR1 is LNHDA and CDR2 is SQIVND (reference sequence). For the CDR3, the DNA is TGTGCCAGTAGTATTTCGGCTAGCGGGGGGCGAGGTGAGCAGTTCTTC. Residues: CASSISASGGRGEQFF.

The genes are TRBV5-1 and TRBJ2-1; 7 bases are a match to TRBD2. Germline-derived CDR1 and CDR2 are SGHRS and YFSETQ. This CDR3 region has 14 residues. V gave up 4 bases and J gave up 11 bases; unmatched junction bases: 12. The CDR3 nucleotides are TGCGCCAGCAGCCTGAACCCGGGGGGAGCTAAGCAGTTCTTC. The encoded protein is CASSLNPGGAKQFF.

The chain couples TRBV5-1 to TRBJ1-1; tentatively, D is TRBD1 (6 bases). Between the trimmed V and J ends, which lost 0 bases and 9 bases, there was a span of 18 bases. The CDR3 is made up of 15 amino acids. Germline V gives CDR1 SGHRS, CDR2 YFSETQ. CDR3 DNA: TGCGCCAGCAGCTTGGACGTAAACAACAGGGACCAAGCTTTCTTT. Translated, it gives CASSLDVNNRDQAFF. Full variable domain (remainder filled in from reference TRBV5-1 and TRBJ1-1): KAGVTQTPRYLIKTRGQQVTLSCSPISGHRSVSWYQQTPGQGLQFLFEYFSETQRNKGNFPGRFSGRQFSNSRSEMNVSTLELGDSALYLCASSLDVNNRDQAFFGQGTRLTVV.

The V gene is TRBV27, the J gene TRBJ2-7; unclear D gene. CDR3 size: 15 residues. V was trimmed by 5 bases and J by 4 bases, leaving 18 bases between them. Germline V gene sequence: CDR1 MNHEY, CDR2 SMNVEV (reference sequence). The DNA of the CDR3 is TGTGCCAGCAGTCTCTCTTTATCAGTGTGGTACGAGCAGTACTTC. Residues: CASSLSLSVWYEQYF.